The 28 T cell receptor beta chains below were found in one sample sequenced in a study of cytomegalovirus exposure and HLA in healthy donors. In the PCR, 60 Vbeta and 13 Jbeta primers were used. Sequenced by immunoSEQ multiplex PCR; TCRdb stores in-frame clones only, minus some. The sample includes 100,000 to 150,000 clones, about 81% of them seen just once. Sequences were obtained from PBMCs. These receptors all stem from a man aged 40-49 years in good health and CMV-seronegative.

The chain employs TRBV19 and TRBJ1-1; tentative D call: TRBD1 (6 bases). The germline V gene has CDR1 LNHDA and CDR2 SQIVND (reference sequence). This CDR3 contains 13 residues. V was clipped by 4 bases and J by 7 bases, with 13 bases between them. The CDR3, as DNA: TGTGCCAGTAGTAGACAGGTCCGTCATGAAGCTTTCTTT. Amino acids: CASSRQVRHEAFF.

CDR3 in DNA: TGTGCCAGCAGCTCCGACCGAAAGGAGAACAATGAGCAGTTCTTC. This translates into CASSSDRKENNEQFF. The chain couples TRBV7-9 to TRBJ2-1; D unresolved. The CDR3 is 15 amino acids. Trimming cost V 4 bases and J 5 bases, with 15 bases left between them. Per the germline V gene, CDR1 is SEHNR and CDR2 is FQNEAQ (reference sequence).

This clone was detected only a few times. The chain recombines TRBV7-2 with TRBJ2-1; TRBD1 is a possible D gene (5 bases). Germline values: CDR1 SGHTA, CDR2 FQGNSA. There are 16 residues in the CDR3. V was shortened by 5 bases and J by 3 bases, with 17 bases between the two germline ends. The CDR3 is CASSGNGQGFYNEQFF. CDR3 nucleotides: TGTGCCAGCAGCGGAAATGGACAAGGCTTCTACAATGAGCAGTTCTTC.

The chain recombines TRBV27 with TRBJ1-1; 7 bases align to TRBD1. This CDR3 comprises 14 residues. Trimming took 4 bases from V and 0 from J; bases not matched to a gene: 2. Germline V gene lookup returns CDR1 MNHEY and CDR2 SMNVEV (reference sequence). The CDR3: CASSSRGMNTEAFF. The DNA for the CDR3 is TGTGCCAGCAGTTCCAGGGGGATGAACACTGAAGCTTTCTTT.

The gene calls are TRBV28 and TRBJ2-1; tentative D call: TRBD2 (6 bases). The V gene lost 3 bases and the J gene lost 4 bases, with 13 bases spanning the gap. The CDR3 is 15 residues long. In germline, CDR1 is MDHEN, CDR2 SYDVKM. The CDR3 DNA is TGTGCCAGCAGTTTCTTCGGGAGAGCGTACAATGAGCAGTTCTTC. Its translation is CASSFFGRAYNEQFF. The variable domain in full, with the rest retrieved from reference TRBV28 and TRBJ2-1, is DVKVTQSSRYLVKRTGEKVFLECVQDMDHENMFWYRQDPGLGLRLIYFSYDVKMKEKGDIPEGYSVSREKKERFSLILESASTNQTSMYLCASSFFGRAYNEQFFGPGTRLTVL.

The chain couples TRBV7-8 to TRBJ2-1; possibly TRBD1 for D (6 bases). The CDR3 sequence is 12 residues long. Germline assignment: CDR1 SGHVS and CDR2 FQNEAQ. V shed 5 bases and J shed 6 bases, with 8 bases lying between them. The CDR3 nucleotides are TGTGCCAGCAGCGGCAGGGGCAATGAGCAGTTCTTC. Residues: CASSGRGNEQFF.

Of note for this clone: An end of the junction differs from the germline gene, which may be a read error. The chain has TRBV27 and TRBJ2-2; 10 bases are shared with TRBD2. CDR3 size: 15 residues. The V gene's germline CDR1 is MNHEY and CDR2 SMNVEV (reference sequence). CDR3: CASRGLASNTGELLF. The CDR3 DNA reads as TGTGCCAGCAGGGGACTAGCGTCGAACACCGGGGAGCTGCTTTTT.

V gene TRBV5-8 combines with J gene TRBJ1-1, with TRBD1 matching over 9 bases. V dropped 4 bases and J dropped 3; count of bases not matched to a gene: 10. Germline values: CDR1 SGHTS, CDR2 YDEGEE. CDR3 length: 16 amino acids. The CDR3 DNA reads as TGTGCCAGCAGCCTAGGGACAGGGAGCTTGGACACTGAAGCTTTCTTT. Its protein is CASSLGTGSLDTEAFF.

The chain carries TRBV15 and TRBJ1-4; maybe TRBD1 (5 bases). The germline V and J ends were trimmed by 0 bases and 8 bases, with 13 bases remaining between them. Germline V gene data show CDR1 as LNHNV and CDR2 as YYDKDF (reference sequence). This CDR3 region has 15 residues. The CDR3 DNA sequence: TGTGCCACCAGCAGAGAGGGCAGGGCCGGCGAAAAACTGTTTTTT. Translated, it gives CATSREGRAGEKLFF.

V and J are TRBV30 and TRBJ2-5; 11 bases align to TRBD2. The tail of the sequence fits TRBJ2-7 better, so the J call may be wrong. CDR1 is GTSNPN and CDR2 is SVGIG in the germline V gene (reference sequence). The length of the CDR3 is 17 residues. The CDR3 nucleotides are TGTGCCTGGAGTGTCCCTCTTAGCGGGAGGGCCGTCTACGAGCAGTACTTC. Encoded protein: CAWSVPLSGRAVYEQYF.

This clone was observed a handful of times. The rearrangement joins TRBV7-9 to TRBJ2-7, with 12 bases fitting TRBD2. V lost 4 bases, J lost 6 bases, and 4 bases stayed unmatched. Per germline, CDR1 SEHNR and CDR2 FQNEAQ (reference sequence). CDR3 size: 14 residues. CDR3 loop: CASSSGLAGREQYF. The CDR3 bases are TGTGCCAGCAGCTCCGGACTAGCGGGACGCGAGCAGTACTTC.

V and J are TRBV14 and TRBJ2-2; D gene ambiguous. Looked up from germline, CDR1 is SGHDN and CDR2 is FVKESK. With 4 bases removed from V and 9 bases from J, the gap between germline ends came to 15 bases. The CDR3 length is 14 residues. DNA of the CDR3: TGTGCCAGCAGCCTCCCAACAAGAGGCTGGGAGCTGTTTTTT. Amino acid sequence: CASSLPTRGWELFF.

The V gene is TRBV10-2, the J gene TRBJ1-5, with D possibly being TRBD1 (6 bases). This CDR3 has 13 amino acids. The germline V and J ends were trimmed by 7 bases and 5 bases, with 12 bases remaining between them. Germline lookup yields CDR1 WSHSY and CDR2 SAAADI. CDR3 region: CASKGVGDQPQHF. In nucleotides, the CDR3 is TGCGCCAGCAAGGGGGTAGGGGATCAGCCCCAGCATTTT.

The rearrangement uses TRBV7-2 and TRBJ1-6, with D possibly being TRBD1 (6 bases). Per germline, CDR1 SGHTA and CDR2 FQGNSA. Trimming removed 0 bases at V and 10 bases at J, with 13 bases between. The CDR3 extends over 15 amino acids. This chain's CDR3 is CASSLARRGESPLHF. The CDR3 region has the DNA TGTGCCAGCAGCTTAGCTCGCAGGGGTGAATCACCCCTCCACTTT. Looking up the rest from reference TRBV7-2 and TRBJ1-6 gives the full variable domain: GAGVSQSPSNKVTEKGKDVELRCDPISGHTALYWYRQSLGQGLEFLIYFQGNSAPDKSGLPSDRFSAERTGGSVSTLTIQRTQQEDSAVYLCASSLARRGESPLHFGNGTRLTVT.

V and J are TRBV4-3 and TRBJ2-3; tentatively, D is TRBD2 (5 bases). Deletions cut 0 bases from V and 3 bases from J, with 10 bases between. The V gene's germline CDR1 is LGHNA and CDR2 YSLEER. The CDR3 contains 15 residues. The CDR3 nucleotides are TGCGCCAGCAGCCAAGAGGTCCGGAGGACAGATACGCAGTATTTT. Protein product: CASSQEVRRTDTQYF.

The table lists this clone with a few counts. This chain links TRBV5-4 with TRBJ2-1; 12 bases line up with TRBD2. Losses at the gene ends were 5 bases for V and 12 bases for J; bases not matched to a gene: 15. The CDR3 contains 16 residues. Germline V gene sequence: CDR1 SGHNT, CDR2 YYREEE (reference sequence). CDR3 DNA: TGTGCCAGCAGATCGGGGACTAGCGGGTTTTACGGAGGGCAGTTCTTC. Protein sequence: CASRSGTSGFYGGQFF.

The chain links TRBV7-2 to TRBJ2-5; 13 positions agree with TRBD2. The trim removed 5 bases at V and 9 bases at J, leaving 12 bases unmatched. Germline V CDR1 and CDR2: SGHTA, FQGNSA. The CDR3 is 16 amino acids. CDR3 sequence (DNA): TGTGCCAGCAGCCTCCGGACTAGCGGGGGCCAGTGGGCCCAGTACTTC. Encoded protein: CASSLRTSGGQWAQYF.

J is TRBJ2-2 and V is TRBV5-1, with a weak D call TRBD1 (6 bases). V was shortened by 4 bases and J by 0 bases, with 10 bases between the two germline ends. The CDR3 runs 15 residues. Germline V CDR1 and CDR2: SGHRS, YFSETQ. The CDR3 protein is CASSQGGTNTGELFF. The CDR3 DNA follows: TGCGCCAGCAGCCAAGGGGGTACGAACACCGGGGAGCTGTTTTTT.

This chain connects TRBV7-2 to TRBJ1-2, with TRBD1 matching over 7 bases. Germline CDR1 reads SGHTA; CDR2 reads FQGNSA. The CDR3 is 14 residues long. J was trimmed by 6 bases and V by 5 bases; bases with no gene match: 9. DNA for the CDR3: TGTGCCAGCAGCCCAAGCCGGACAGGCGATGGCTACACCTTC. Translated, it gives CASSPSRTGDGYTF.

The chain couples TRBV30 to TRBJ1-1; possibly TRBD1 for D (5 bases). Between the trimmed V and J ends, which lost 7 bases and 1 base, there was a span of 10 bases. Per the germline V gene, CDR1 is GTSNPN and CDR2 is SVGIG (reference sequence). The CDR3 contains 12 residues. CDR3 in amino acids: CASHRGNTEAFF. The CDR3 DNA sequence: TGTGCCTCACATAGGGGGAACACTGAAGCTTTCTTT.

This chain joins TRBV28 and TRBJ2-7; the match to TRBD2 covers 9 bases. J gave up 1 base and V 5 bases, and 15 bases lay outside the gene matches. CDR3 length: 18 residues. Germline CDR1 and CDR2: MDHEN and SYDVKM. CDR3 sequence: CASSLTSPGLALSYEQYF. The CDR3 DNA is TGTGCCAGCAGTCTAACAAGTCCGGGACTAGCCCTGTCCTACGAGCAGTACTTC.

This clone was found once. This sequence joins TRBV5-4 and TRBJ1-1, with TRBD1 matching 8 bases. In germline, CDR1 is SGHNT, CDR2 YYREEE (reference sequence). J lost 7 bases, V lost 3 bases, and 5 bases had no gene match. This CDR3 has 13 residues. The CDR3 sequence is CASSSDRADEAFF. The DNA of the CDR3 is TGTGCCAGCAGCTCGGACAGGGCGGATGAAGCTTTCTTT.

The CDR3: CASSLSSSGLPPYNEQFF. The CDR3 coding sequence is TGTGCCAGCAGTTTATCAAGCTCGGGACTCCCTCCCTACAATGAGCAGTTCTTC. This chain links TRBV27 with TRBJ2-1; D is perhaps TRBD2 (6 bases). V was shortened by 0 bases and J by 2 bases, with 17 bases between the two germline ends. The CDR3 runs 18 residues. The germline gives CDR1 MNHEY, CDR2 SMNVEV (reference sequence).

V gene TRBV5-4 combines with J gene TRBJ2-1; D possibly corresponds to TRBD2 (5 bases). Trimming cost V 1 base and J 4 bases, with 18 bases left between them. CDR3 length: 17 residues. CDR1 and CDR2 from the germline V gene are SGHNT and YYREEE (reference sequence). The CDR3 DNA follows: TGTGCCAGCAGCTTGAGGACGGGAACTTCTTATTACAATGAGCAGTTCTTC. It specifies CASSLRTGTSYYNEQFF. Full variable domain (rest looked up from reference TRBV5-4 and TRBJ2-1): ETGVTQSPTHLIKTRGQQVTLRCSSQSGHNTVSWYQQALGQGPQFIFQYYREEENGRGNFPPRFSGLQFPNYSSELNVNALELDDSALYLCASSLRTGTSYYNEQFFGPGTRLTVL.

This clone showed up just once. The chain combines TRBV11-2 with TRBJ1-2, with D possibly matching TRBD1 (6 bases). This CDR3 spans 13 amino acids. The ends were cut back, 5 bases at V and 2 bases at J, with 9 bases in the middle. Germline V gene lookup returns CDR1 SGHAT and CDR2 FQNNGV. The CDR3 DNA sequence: TGTGCCAGCAGCCCGGGACAAAACTATGGCTACACCTTC. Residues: CASSPGQNYGYTF. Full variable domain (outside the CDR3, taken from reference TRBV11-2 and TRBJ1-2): EAGVAQSPRYKIIEKRQSVAFWCNPISGHATLYWYQQILGQGPKLLIQFQNNGVVDDSQLPKDRFSAERLKGVDSTLKIQPAKLEDSAVYLCASSPGQNYGYTFGSGTRLTVV.

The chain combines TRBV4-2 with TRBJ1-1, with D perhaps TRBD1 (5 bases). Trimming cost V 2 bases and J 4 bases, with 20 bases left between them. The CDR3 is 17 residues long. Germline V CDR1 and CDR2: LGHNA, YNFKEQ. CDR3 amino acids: CASSQFGHGGVFTEAFF. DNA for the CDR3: TGTGCCAGCAGCCAATTTGGCCACGGAGGGGTATTCACTGAAGCTTTCTTT.

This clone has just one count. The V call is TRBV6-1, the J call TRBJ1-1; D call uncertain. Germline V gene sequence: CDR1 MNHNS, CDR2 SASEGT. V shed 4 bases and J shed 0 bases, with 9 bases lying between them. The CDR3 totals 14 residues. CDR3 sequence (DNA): TGTGCCAGCAGTGTAACCCCTATGAACACTGAAGCTTTCTTT. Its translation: CASSVTPMNTEAFF.

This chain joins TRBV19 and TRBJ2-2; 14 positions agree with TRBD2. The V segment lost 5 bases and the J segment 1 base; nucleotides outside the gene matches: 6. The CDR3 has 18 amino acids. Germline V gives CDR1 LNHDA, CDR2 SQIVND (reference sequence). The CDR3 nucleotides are TGTGCCAGTAGTTTAACCGGGACTAGCGGGGGGAACACCGGGGAGCTGTTTTTT. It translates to CASSLTGTSGGNTGELFF.